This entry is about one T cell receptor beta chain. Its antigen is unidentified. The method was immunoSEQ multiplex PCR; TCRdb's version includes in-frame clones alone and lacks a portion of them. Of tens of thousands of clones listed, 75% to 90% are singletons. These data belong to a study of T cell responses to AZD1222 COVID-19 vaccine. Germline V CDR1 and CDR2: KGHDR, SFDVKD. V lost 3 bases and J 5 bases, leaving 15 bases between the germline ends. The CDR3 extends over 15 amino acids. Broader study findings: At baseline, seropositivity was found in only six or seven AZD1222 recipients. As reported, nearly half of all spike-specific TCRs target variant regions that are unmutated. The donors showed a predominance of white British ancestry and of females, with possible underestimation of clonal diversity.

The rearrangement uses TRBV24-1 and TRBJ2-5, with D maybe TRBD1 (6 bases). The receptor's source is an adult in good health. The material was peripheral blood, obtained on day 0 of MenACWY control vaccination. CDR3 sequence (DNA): TGTGCCACCAGTGATGGGGGCCTTTCGGGGGAGACCCAGTACTTC. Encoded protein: CATSDGGLSGETQYF.